Following are 32 T cell receptor beta chains from one sample sequenced in a study of immune characterization of retroperitoneal liposarcoma. TCRdb analysed the PCR reads with MiXCR anew, one entry per CDR3 protein. Of more than 9,000 distinct CDR3 sequences listed, around a third were seen once; the top ten hold 10%. The sequencing input was tumor tissue. The receptor set was obtained from a female donor with retroperitoneal liposarcoma.

This clonotype is categorized as medium-sized. This chain links TRBV6-1 with TRBJ2-1; 7 bases match TRBD1. Looked up from germline, CDR1 is MNHNS and CDR2 is SASEGT. V dropped 11 bases and J dropped 10; count of bases not matched to a gene: 17. CDR3 length equals 14 residues. CDR3 in amino acids: CAATRDSDFYEQFF. The CDR3 region has the DNA TGTGCCGCCACCAGGGACAGCGACTTCTACGAGCAGTTCTTC.

By sample fraction, this clonotype is medium-sized. The chain is built from TRBV6-1 and TRBJ2-3, with D hard to call. The length of the CDR3 is 14 residues. Germline CDR1 is MNHNS and CDR2 is SASEGT. V was pared by 8 bases and J by 0 bases, with 12 bases between. The CDR3 spells CASLRTPSTDTQYF. The DNA for the CDR3 is TGTGCCAGCCTCCGAACACCTAGCACAGATACGCAGTATTTT.

This clonotype was seen repeatedly, ten times or more. The chain combines TRBV12-3 or TRBV12-4 with TRBJ2-1; TRBD1 matches at 12 bases. The V segment lost 1 base and the J segment 8 bases; nucleotides outside the gene matches: 6. The CDR3 totals 16 residues. CDR3 in amino acids: CASSLGGDRGLHEQFF. For the CDR3, the DNA is TGTGCCAGCAGTTTAGGCGGGGACAGGGGGCTTCATGAGCAGTTCTTC.

The table lists this clonotype with a few counts. This sequence joins TRBV7-9 and TRBJ2-1; no definite D call. V lost 10 bases to trimming and J lost 10 bases, with 14 bases between them. Germline V gene sequence: CDR1 SEHNR, CDR2 FQNEAQ (reference sequence). CDR3 length equals 11 residues. CDR3 sequence (DNA): TGTGCCACTACGTCCATCTACGAGCAGTTCTTC. Protein product: CATTSIYEQFF.

This clonotype was observed a few times. The V call is TRBV7-8, the J call TRBJ2-1, with a weak D call TRBD2 (5 bases). The CDR3 totals 17 residues. CDR1 is SGHVS and CDR2 is FQNEAQ in the germline V gene. V lost 3 bases and J 2 bases, leaving 17 bases between the germline ends. The CDR3: CASSFPRKGATYNEQFF. CDR3 nucleotides: TGTGCCAGCAGCTTCCCTCGAAAGGGAGCCACCTACAATGAGCAGTTCTTC.

The chain has TRBV10-1 and TRBJ2-2; D ambiguous. From germline, CDR1 is WNHNN and CDR2 SYGVQD (reference sequence). V gave up 6 bases and J gave up 5 bases, with 7 bases separating them. The CDR3 has 12 residues. CDR3 region: CASRGRTGELFF. The CDR3 DNA reads as TGCGCCAGCAGGGGAAGGACCGGGGAGCTGTTTTTT.

This clonotype has a count of ten or more. The chain couples TRBV7-2 to TRBJ2-3; 7 nucleotides line up with TRBD2. Trimming took 1 base from V and 1 from J; bases not matched to a gene: 2. This CDR3 has 15 amino acids. Germline lookup yields CDR1 SGHTA and CDR2 FQGNSA. The CDR3 DNA is TGTGCCAGCAGCTTAGGGAGCGGGGGCACAGATACGCAGTATTTT. Amino acids: CASSLGSGGTDTQYF.

The table lists this clonotype with a few counts. V is TRBV6-1 and J is TRBJ2-5; perhaps D is TRBD1 or TRBD2 (6 bases each). Gene TRBJ2-7 matches the end of the DNA better, so the J call may be wrong. The CDR3 contains 14 residues. Germline V gives CDR1 MNHNS, CDR2 SASEGT. Here the CDR3 reads CASSDWGASHEQYF. As DNA, the CDR3 is TGTGCCAGCAGTGATTGGGGGGCGTCGCACGAGCAGTACTTC.

This clonotype appeared a single time. The chain carries TRBV6-6 and TRBJ2-5; tentative D call: TRBD2 (5 bases). The germline V and J ends were trimmed by 0 bases and 5 bases, with 19 bases remaining between them. The CDR3 is 17 amino acids. The germline CDR1 and CDR2 sequences are MNHNY and SVGAGI (reference sequence). CDR3 sequence: CASSYSSGLGSRETQYF. Here the CDR3 DNA reads TGTGCCAGCAGTTACTCGAGCGGTCTTGGAAGTAGGGAGACCCAGTACTTC.

This clonotype has a single count. V usage is TRBV6-5 and J usage is TRBJ2-1, with D tentatively TRBD2 (6 bases). The CDR3 sequence is 14 residues long. CDR1 and CDR2 from the germline V gene are MNHEY and SVGAGI. Trimming took 4 bases from V and 5 from J, leaving 12 bases between them. The CDR3 here is CASSLVGGHNEQFF. The CDR3 DNA follows: TGTGCCAGCAGTTTAGTCGGAGGGCACAATGAGCAGTTCTTC.

This clonotype was picked up many times. The rearrangement joins TRBV12-3 or TRBV12-4 to TRBJ2-5; 8 nucleotides match TRBD1. The V gene end was trimmed by 1 base and the J gene end by 2 bases; junction bases not matched to a gene: 3. CDR3 length: 15 residues. The CDR3 nucleotides read TGTGCCAGCAGTTTAGGACAGGGGATTCAAGAGACCCAGTACTTC. Its protein is CASSLGQGIQETQYF.

V gene TRBV6-1 combines with J gene TRBJ1-4; 10 bases are shared with TRBD1. Germline V lookup: CDR1 MNHNS, CDR2 SASEGT. This CDR3 has 14 amino acids. Trimming removed 8 bases from V and 5 bases from J; junction bases left unmatched: 5. The DNA of the CDR3 is TGTGCCAGCGCTTGGGGACAGGGGAATGAAAAACTGTTTTTT. Residues: CASAWGQGNEKLFF.

By share, this clonotype counts as medium-sized (0.01 to 0.1%). The rearrangement joins TRBV6-1 to TRBJ2-3; TRBD2 aligns across 9 bases. The CDR3 loop spans 15 amino acids. V dropped 6 bases and J dropped 6; count of bases not matched to a gene: 10. CDR1 and CDR2 from the germline V gene are MNHNS and SASEGT. DNA for the CDR3: TGTGCCAGCAGGGCCAGCGGGGGGCCCGGTGATACGCAGTATTTT. Amino acids: CASRASGGPGDTQYF.

In its sample, this clonotype was seen once. The rearrangement links TRBV28 to TRBJ2-1; a weak D match, TRBD2 (5 bases). The V gene's germline CDR1 is MDHEN and CDR2 SYDVKM. Trimming stripped 7 bases from V and 10 bases from J, with 23 bases between. The CDR3 is 15 residues long. CDR3 sequence (DNA): TGTGCCAGCATCCAGAGAGGGATTTTAAGGTACGAGCAGTTCTTC. This gives the protein CASIQRGILRYEQFF.

The chain is built from TRBV27 and TRBJ2-1; tentatively, D is TRBD1 or TRBD2 (6 bases each). The germline CDR1 and CDR2 sequences are MNHEY and SMNVEV (reference sequence). The V end lost 2 bases, the J end lost 6 bases, and 17 bases lay between the germline ends. The CDR3 sequence is 16 residues long. The CDR3 spells CASSLRGVRALNEQFF. CDR3 nucleotide sequence: TGTGCCAGCAGTTTAAGGGGGGTCAGGGCCCTCAATGAGCAGTTCTTC.

This clonotype was seen more than once but under ten times. V is TRBV12-3 or TRBV12-4 and J is TRBJ2-1, with TRBD2 identical over 16 bases. V was pared by 6 bases and J by 12 bases, with 8 bases of the junction left unmatched. The CDR3 sequence is 15 residues long. The chain's CDR3 is CASSPGLAGGPRQFF. The CDR3 nucleotides are TGTGCCAGCAGCCCGGGACTAGCGGGAGGGCCCCGGCAGTTCTTC.

This clonotype has a handful of counts. V and J are TRBV7-2 and TRBJ2-1; 11 positions agree with TRBD2. TRBJ2-7 explains the end of the DNA better; the J call may be wrong. Germline CDR1 SGHTA, CDR2 FQGNSA. This CDR3 spans 15 amino acids. The CDR3 sequence is CASSFGTSGISEQYF. For the CDR3, the DNA is TGTGCCAGCAGCTTCGGGACTAGCGGTATATCTGAGCAGTACTTC.

The chain uses TRBV27 and TRBJ1-2; 8 bases are shared with TRBD1. Trimming took 6 bases from V and 4 from J; bases not matched to a gene: 7. Germline V gives CDR1 MNHEY, CDR2 SMNVEV (reference sequence). The CDR3 is 14 residues long. The CDR3 sequence is CASSLGTGGYGYTF. For the CDR3, the DNA is TGTGCCAGCAGCCTCGGGACAGGTGGCTATGGCTACACCTTC.

CDR3 loop: CASGPWTDPTGDTQYF. DNA of the CDR3: TGTGCCAGCGGCCCTTGGACAGATCCAACGGGAGATACGCAGTATTTT. V is TRBV6-8 and J is TRBJ2-3; maybe TRBD1 (6 bases). V lost 8 bases and J lost 5, with 23 bases in between. From germline, CDR1 is MNHGY and CDR2 SAAAGT. This CDR3 has 16 amino acids.

This clonotype was observed once. The chain couples TRBV6-1 to TRBJ2-3, with 8 bases lining up with TRBD2. Germline CDR1 reads MNHNS; CDR2 reads SASEGT. This CDR3 is built from 15 residues. V dropped 7 bases and J dropped 4; count of bases not matched to a gene: 10. This CDR3 is CASNVGRAVADTQYF. The DNA of the CDR3 is TGTGCCAGCAACGTCGGGAGGGCGGTCGCAGATACGCAGTATTTT.

In this sample, this clonotype is medium-sized (0.01 to 0.1%). This sequence joins TRBV7-2 and TRBJ2-1; no definite D call. Germline assignment: CDR1 SGHTA and CDR2 FQGNSA. This CDR3 spans 14 amino acids. The V end lost 5 bases, the J end lost 10 bases, and 18 bases lay between the germline ends. The CDR3 spells CASSPTGQNYEQFF. CDR3 DNA: TGTGCCAGCAGCCCGACGGGTCAAAACTACGAGCAGTTCTTC.

This clonotype was picked up a small number of times. The chain uses TRBV6-1 and TRBJ2-7; D possibly uses TRBD1 or TRBD2 (5 bases each). Germline values: CDR1 MNHNS, CDR2 SASEGT. The CDR3 loop spans 15 amino acids. Deletions cut 2 bases from V and 2 bases from J, with 13 bases between. For the CDR3, the DNA is TGTGCCAGCAGTGAAAGGGGAACCGGGGCCTACGAGCAGTACTTC. This translates into CASSERGTGAYEQYF.

Within the sample, this clonotype is medium-sized. The J gene is TRBJ2-1, the V gene TRBV6-1; 7 positions match TRBD2. Germline V gene data show CDR1 as MNHNS and CDR2 as SASEGT. The V segment lost 2 bases and the J segment 2 bases; nucleotides outside the gene matches: 3. CDR3 size: 15 residues. The CDR3 loop reads CASSEWLAAYNEQFF. CDR3 DNA sequence: TGTGCCAGCAGTGAATGGCTAGCGGCCTACAATGAGCAGTTCTTC.

The chain has TRBV11-2 and TRBJ2-5, with 9 bases that match TRBD2. From germline, CDR1 is SGHAT and CDR2 FQNNGV. With 3 bases clipped from V and 5 bases from J, the junction kept 10 bases outside the gene matches. The CDR3 runs to 16 residues. CDR3 nucleotide sequence: TGTGCCAGCAGCTTTGCAGTGCGGGGGGGCCGGGAGACCCAGTACTTC. The encoded protein is CASSFAVRGGRETQYF.

To note about this clonotype: One junction end disagrees with the germline gene, perhaps due to a read error. The V call is TRBV20-1, the J call TRBJ2-3; the match to TRBD1 covers 8 bases. This CDR3 contains 14 residues. Germline CDR1 DFQATT, CDR2 SNEGSKA (reference sequence). The CDR3 DNA reads as TGCAGTGCTAGAGACCGGACAGGGAGGAACGAGCAGTACTTT. Its protein is CSARDRTGRNEQYF.

This clonotype was observed a few times. This rearrangement joins TRBV7-6 to TRBJ2-1, with 9 bases matching TRBD2. Near its end, the DNA agrees better with TRBJ2-7, so the J call may be wrong. The CDR3 runs to 17 residues. Germline CDR1 reads SGHVS; CDR2 reads FNYEAQ. The DNA for the CDR3 is TGTGCCAGCAGCTTAGGGTGGACTAGCGATTCCTACAATGAGCAGTACTTC. It encodes CASSLGWTSDSYNEQYF.

The chain carries TRBV6-1 and TRBJ2-7; 10 bases are a match to TRBD1. In germline, CDR1 is MNHNS, CDR2 SASEGT. The CDR3 is 15 amino acids. V was pared by 5 bases and J by 5 bases, with 9 bases of the junction left unmatched. The CDR3 DNA reads as TGTGCCAGCAGTCTAGTCGACAGGGGGCAGAACGAGCAGTACTTC. Protein product: CASSLVDRGQNEQYF.

This chain connects TRBV7-9 to TRBJ1-2; D is unclear. V was clipped by 7 bases and J by 4 bases, with 13 bases between them. The CDR3 extends over 13 amino acids. Germline CDR1 is SEHNR and CDR2 is FQNEAQ (reference sequence). CDR3 sequence: CASTPTPFYGYTF. CDR3 coding DNA: TGTGCCAGCACTCCAACCCCTTTCTATGGCTACACCTTC. The variable domain in full, with the rest retrieved from reference TRBV7-9 and TRBJ1-2, is DTGVSQNPRHKITKRGQNVTFRCDPISEHNRLYWYRQTLGQGPEFLTYFQNEAQLEKSRLLSDRFSAERPKGSFSTLEIQRTEQGDSAMYLCASTPTPFYGYTFGSGTRLTVV.

Concerning this clonotype: Being one base from a much bigger clone, this may be a read error. V is TRBV6-1 and J is TRBJ2-3, with TRBD2 matching over 8 bases. The DNA matches TRBJ2-1 better at its end, which makes the J call doubtful. In germline, CDR1 is MNHNS, CDR2 SASEGT. The CDR3 has 15 residues. CDR3: CASSESSGSPYEQFF. CDR3 in DNA: TGTGCCAGCAGTGAGTCCAGCGGGAGTCCCTACGAGCAGTTCTTC.

V gene TRBV24-1 combines with J gene TRBJ2-4, with D possibly being TRBD1 or TRBD2 (6 bases each). This CDR3 has 15 amino acids. V lost 9 bases and J lost 13, with 27 bases in between. From germline, CDR1 is KGHDR and CDR2 SFDVKD. The CDR3 protein is CATSGGPGATREQYF. The CDR3 bases are TGTGCCACCTCCGGCGGACCGGGGGCTACAAGGGAGCAGTACTTC.

The V call is TRBV6-8, the J call TRBJ1-2; D possibly corresponds to TRBD1 (5 bases). Deletions cut 3 bases from V and 7 bases from J, with 18 bases between. CDR3 length: 15 amino acids. Germline V gene sequence: CDR1 MNHGY, CDR2 SAAAGT. The CDR3, as DNA: TGTGCCAGCAGTTATGGAATGGGGGAGGAAGGTGGCTACACCTTC. Protein sequence: CASSYGMGEEGGYTF.

The chain is built from TRBV12-5 and TRBJ1-1, with D uncertain. In germline, CDR1 is LGHNT, CDR2 FRNRAP. The CDR3 is 16 amino acids. V shed 5 bases and J shed 5 bases, with 21 bases lying between them. In DNA, the CDR3 is TGTGCTAGTGGTCCCGCATCCTTTAACTTAATGACTGAAGCTTTCTTT. Translated: CASGPASFNLMTEAFF.